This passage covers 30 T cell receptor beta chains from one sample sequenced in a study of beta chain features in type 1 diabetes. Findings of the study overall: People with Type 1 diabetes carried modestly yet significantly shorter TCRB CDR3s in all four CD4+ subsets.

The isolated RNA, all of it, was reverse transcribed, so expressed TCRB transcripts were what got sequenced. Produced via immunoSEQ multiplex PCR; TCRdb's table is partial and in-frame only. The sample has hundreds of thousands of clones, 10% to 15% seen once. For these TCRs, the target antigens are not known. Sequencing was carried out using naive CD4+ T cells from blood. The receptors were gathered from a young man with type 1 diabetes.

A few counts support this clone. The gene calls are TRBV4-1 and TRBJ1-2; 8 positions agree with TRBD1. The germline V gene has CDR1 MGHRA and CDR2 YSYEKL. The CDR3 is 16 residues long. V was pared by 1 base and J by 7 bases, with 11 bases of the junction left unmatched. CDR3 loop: CASSQAPGQGFSGYTF. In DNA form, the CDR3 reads TGCGCCAGCAGCCAAGCTCCTGGACAGGGATTCAGTGGCTACACCTTC.

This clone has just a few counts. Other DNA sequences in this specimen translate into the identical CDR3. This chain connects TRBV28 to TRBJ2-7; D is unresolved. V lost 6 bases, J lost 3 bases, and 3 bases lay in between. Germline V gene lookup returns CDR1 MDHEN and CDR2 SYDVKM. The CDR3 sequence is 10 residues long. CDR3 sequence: CASRSYEQYF. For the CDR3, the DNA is TGTGCCAGCAGGAGCTACGAGCAGTACTTC.

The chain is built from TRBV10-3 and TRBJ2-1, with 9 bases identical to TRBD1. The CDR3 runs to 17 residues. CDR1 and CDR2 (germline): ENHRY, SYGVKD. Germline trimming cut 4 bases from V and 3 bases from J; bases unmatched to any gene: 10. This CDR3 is CAISAEKGQGYYNEQFF. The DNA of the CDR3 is TGTGCCATCAGTGCTGAGAAGGGACAGGGCTACTACAATGAGCAGTTCTTC.

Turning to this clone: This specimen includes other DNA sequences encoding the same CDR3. CDR3 DNA sequence: TGTGCCAGCAGTTACTCTTCCGGGAGCACAGATACGCAGTATTTT. Translated: CASSYSSGSTDTQYF. The J gene is TRBJ2-3, the V gene TRBV6-5; D unresolved. The V end was cut by 0 bases, the J end by 0 bases, with 7 bases between. From germline, CDR1 is MNHEY and CDR2 SVGAGI. This CDR3 has 15 residues.

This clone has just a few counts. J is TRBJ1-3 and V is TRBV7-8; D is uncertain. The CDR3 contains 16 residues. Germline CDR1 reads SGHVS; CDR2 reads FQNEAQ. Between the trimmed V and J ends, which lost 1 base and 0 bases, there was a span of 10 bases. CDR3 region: CASSLGASLSGNTIYF. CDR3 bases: TGTGCCAGCAGCTTAGGGGCGTCCCTCTCTGGAAACACCATATATTTT.

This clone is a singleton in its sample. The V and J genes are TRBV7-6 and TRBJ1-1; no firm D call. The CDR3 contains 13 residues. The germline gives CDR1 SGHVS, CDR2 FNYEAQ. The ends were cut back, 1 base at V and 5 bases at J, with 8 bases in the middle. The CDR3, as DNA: TGTGCCAGCAGCTTAGAGCGGGGAACTGAAGCTTTCTTT. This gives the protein CASSLERGTEAFF.

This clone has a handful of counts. The CDR3 nucleotides are TGTGCCAGCAGCTTACAGCCCAGTCAAAACTATGGCTACACCTTC. This codes for CASSLQPSQNYGYTF. V is TRBV7-2 and J is TRBJ1-2; D is unresolved. Trimming removed 2 bases from V and 2 bases from J, with 12 bases in between. Germline CDR1 is SGHTA and CDR2 is FQGNSA. The CDR3 covers 15 residues. The full variable domain, with the rest looked up from reference TRBV7-2 and TRBJ1-2, is GAGVSQSPSNKVTEKGKDVELRCDPISGHTALYWYRQSLGQGLEFLIYFQGNSAPDKSGLPSDRFSAERTGGSVSTLTIQRTQQEDSAVYLCASSLQPSQNYGYTFGSGTRLTVV.

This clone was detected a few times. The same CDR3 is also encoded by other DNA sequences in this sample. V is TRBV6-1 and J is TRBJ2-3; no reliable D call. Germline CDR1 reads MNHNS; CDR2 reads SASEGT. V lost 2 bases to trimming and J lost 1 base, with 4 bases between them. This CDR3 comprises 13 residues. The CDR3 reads CASSERGTDTQYF. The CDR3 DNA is TGTGCCAGCAGTGAACGGGGCACAGATACGCAGTATTTT.

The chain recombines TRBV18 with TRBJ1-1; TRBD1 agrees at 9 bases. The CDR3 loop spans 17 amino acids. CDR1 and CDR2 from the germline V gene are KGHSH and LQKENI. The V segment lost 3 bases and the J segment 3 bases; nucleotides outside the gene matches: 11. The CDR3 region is CASSPGTGLGLDTEAFF. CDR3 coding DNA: TGTGCCAGCTCACCCGGGACAGGGCTTGGGTTGGACACTGAAGCTTTCTTT.

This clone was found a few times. The CDR3 nucleotides are TGCAGCGTCCGGACGGGACCAGATACGCAGTATTTT. Translating it yields CSVRTGPDTQYF. The genes are TRBV29-1 and TRBJ2-3; D is perhaps TRBD1 or TRBD2 (5 bases each). Trimming pared 6 bases from V and 4 bases from J, leaving 11 bases between. The CDR3 is 12 residues long. Germline lookup yields CDR1 SQVTM and CDR2 ANQGSEA.

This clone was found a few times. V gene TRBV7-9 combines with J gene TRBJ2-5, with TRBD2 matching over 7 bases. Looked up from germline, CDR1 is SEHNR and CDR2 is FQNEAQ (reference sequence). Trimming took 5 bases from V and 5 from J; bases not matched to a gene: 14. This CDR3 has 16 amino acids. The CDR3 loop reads CASSPRGVQDLETQYF. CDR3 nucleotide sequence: TGTGCCAGCAGCCCCCGGGGGGTTCAGGATTTGGAGACCCAGTACTTC.

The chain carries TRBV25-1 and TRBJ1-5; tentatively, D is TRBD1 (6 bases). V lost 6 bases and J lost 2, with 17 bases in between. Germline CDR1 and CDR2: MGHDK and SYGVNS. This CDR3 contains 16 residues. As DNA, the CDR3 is TGTGCCAGCAGCGAAGGGGGATGGAGGGGCAATCAGCCCCAGCATTTT. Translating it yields CASSEGGWRGNQPQHF.

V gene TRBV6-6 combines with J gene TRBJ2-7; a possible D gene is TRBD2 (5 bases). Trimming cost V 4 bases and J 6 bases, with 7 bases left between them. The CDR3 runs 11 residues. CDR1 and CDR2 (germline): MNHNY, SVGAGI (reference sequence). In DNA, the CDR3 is TGTGCCAGCAGTTTCCGGGGCGAGCAGTACTTC. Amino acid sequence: CASSFRGEQYF.

The CDR3 protein is CASSVSGASSNEQFF. The CDR3 coding sequence is TGTGCCAGTAGTGTCAGCGGGGCCTCCTCAAATGAGCAGTTCTTC. The gene calls are TRBV19 and TRBJ2-1; 7 bases align to TRBD2. Germline CDR1 is LNHDA and CDR2 is SQIVND (reference sequence). The CDR3 extends over 15 amino acids. The trim removed 5 bases at V and 7 bases at J, leaving 11 bases unmatched. The whole variable domain, filled in from reference TRBV19 and TRBJ2-1, reads DGGITQSPKYLFRKEGQNVTLSCEQNLNHDAMYWYRQDPGQGLRLIYYSQIVNDFQKGDIAEGYSVSREKKESFPLTVTSAQKNPTAFYLCASSVSGASSNEQFFGPGTRLTVL.

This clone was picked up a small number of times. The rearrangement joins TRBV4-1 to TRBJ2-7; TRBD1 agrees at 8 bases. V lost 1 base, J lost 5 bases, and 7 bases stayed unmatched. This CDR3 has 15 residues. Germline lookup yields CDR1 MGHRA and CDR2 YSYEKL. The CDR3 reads CASSQAYRGVDEQYF. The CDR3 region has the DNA TGCGCCAGCAGCCAAGCTTACAGGGGGGTCGACGAGCAGTACTTC.

CDR3 region: CASAGGTGGYEQYF. As DNA, the CDR3 is TGTGCCAGCGCCGGAGGGACAGGTGGATACGAGCAGTACTTC. The chain has TRBV28 and TRBJ2-7; TRBD1 matches at 8 bases. J gave up 4 bases and V 8 bases, and 10 bases lay outside the gene matches. Germline CDR1 reads MDHEN; CDR2 reads SYDVKM. The CDR3 loop spans 14 amino acids.

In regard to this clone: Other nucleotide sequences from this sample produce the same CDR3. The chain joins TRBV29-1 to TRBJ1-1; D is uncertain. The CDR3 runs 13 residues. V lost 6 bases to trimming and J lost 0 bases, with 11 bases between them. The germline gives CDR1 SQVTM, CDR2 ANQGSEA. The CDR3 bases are TGCAGCGTGGGAGGAACACTGAACACTGAAGCTTTCTTT. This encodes CSVGGTLNTEAFF.

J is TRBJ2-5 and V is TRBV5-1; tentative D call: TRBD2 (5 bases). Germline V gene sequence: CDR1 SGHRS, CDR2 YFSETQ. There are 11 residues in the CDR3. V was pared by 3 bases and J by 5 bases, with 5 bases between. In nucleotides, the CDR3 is TGCGCCAGCAGCTGGAGGGAGACCCAGTACTTC. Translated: CASSWRETQYF.

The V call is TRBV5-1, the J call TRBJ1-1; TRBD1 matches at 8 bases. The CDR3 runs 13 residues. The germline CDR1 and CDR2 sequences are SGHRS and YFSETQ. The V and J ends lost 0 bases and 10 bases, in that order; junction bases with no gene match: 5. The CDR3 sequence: CASSLEGQGRAFF. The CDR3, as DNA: TGCGCCAGCAGCTTGGAAGGACAGGGAAGAGCTTTCTTT. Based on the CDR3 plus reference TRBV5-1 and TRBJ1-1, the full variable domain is KAGVTQTPRYLIKTRGQQVTLSCSPISGHRSVSWYQQTPGQGLQFLFEYFSETQRNKGNFPGRFSGRQFSNSRSEMNVSTLELGDSALYLCASSLEGQGRAFFGQGTRLTVV.

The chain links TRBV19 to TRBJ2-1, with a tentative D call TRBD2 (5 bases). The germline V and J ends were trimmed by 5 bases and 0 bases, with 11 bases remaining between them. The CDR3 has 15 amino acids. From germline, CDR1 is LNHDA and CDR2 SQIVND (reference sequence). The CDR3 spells CASSEGSRSYNEQFF. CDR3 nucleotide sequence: TGTGCCAGTAGTGAGGGCTCGCGCTCCTACAATGAGCAGTTCTTC.

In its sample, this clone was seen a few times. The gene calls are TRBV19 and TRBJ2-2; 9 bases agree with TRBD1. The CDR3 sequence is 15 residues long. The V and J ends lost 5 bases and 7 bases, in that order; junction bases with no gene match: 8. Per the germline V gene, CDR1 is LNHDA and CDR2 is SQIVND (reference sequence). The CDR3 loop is CASSPPDRGHGELFF. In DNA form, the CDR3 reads TGTGCCAGTAGTCCCCCGGACAGGGGACACGGGGAGCTGTTTTTT.

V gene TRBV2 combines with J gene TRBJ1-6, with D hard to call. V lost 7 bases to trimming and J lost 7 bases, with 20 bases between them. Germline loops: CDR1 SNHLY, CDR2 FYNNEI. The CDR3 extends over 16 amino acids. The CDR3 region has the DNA TGTGCCAGCATCCTCTCGACGGCAGCACCCAATTCACCCCTCCACTTT. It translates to CASILSTAAPNSPLHF.

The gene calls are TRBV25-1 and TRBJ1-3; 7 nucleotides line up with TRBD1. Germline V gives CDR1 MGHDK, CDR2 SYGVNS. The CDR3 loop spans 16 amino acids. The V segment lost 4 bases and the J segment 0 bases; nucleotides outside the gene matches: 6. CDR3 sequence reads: CASSAGQKSSGNTIYF. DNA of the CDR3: TGTGCCAGCAGTGCGGGACAGAAGAGCTCTGGAAACACCATATATTTT.

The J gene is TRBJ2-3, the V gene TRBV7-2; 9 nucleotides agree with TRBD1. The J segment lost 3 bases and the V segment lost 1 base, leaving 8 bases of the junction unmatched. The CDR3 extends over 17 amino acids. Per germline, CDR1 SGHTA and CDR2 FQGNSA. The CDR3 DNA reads TGTGCCAGCAGCTTAGGCGTACAGGGGGCGAGGACAGATACGCAGTATTTT. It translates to CASSLGVQGARTDTQYF.

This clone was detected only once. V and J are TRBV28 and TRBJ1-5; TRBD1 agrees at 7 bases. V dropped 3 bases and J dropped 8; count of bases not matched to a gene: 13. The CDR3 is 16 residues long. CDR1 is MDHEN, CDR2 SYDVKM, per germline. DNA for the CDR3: TGTGCCAGCAGTTTTGCATCGGGACAGTCAAAAGAGCCCCAGCATTTT. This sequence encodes CASSFASGQSKEPQHF. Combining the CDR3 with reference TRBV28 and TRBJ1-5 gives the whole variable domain DVKVTQSSRYLVKRTGEKVFLECVQDMDHENMFWYRQDPGLGLRLIYFSYDVKMKEKGDIPEGYSVSREKKERFSLILESASTNQTSMYLCASSFASGQSKEPQHFGDGTRLSIL.

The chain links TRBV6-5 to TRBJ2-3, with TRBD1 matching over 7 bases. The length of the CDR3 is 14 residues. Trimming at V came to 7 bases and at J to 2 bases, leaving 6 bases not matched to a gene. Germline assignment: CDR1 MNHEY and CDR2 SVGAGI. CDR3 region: CASTDRVATDTQYF. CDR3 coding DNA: TGTGCCAGCACCGACAGGGTCGCCACAGATACGCAGTATTTT.

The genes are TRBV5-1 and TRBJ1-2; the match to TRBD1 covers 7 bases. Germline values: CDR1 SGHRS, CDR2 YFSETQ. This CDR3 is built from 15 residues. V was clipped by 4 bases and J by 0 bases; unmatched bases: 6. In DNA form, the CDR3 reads TGCGCCAGCAGCCCGGAAACAGGGGCTAACTATGGCTACACCTTC. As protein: CASSPETGANYGYTF.

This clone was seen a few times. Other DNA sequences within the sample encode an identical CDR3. CDR3 in amino acids: CSATGNQPQHF. CDR3 DNA sequence: TGCAGTGCCACAGGGAACCAGCCCCAGCATTTT. This chain joins TRBV20-1 and TRBJ1-5, with D possibly TRBD1 on 6 matching bases. CDR1 and CDR2 from the germline V gene are DFQATT and SNEGSKA (reference sequence). The CDR3 sequence is 11 residues long. V lost 6 bases, J lost 7 bases, and 10 bases lay in between.

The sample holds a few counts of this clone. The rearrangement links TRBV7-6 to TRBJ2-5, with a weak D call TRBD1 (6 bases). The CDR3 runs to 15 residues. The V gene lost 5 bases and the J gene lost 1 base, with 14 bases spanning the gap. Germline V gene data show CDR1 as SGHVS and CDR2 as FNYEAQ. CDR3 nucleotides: TGTGCCAGCAGCCCTCGCCAGGGGCCCCAAGAGACCCAGTACTTC. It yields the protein CASSPRQGPQETQYF.

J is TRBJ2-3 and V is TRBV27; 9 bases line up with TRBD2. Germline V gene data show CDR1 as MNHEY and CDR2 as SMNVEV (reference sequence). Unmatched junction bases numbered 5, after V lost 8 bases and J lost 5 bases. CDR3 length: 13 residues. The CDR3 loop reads CASWRGGGDTQYF. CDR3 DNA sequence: TGTGCCAGCTGGCGGGGGGGCGGAGATACGCAGTATTTT.